This TCR beta chain was captured by sequencing in a study of control samples from healthy donors and cancer patients. Generated by immunoSEQ multiplex PCR, the TCRdb table keeps only in-frame clones and is missing some. The sample includes about 130,000 clones, 80% to 95% seen only once; the top ten take 2% to 2.5%. This TCR came from a man aged 18 to 29 in good health. The sample consisted of blood.

CDR3 region: CASMERAGSTYEQYF. The CDR3 DNA reads TGTGCCAGCATGGAGAGGGCGGGGTCGACCTACGAGCAGTACTTC. The chain uses TRBV6-5 and TRBJ2-7; weak D call: TRBD2 (6 bases). The germline V and J ends were trimmed by 7 bases and 2 bases, with 18 bases remaining between them. Germline loops: CDR1 MNHEY, CDR2 SVGAGI. The CDR3 consists of 15 residues.